In this sample, the clone carrying this T cell receptor beta chain turned up many times. Antigen unknown. The data belong to a study of regulatory T cells in long-lasting Graves disease. Library construction for TCR beta used iRepertoire HTBI primers and Arm-PCR of CDR3 regions. TCRdb re-called the multiplex PCR reads through MiXCR, storing one row per CDR3 protein. The table has 450,000 to 600,000 distinct CDR3 sequences, around 16% seen once. Regarding time point: newly diagnosed GD, antithyroid drugs for less than 3 months. Researchers made the TCR library from RNA that was extracted from PBMCs. Study-wide findings and caveats: Gene preferences differed: TRBV28, TRBJ1-2, TRBJ2-5 in persistent cases.

From germline, CDR1 is SGHRS and CDR2 YFSETQ. The CDR3 covers 15 residues. V shed 0 bases and J 7 bases; nucleotides not matched to a gene: 9. This same sample was also part of a study on T cells in Graves' hyperthyroidism and ophthalmopathy. From that paper: Those patients with uncontrolled infection, other autoimmune disease, pregnancy or lactation were excluded.

The chain is built from TRBV5-1 and TRBJ2-7; 8 nucleotides match TRBD1. The source is a man in his forties with Graves disease. Material: peripheral blood mononuclear cells (PBMCs), obtained at new diagnosis, from a patient treated with antithyroid drugs. CDR3 loop: CASSLGDRKPGEQYF. CDR3 coding DNA: TGCGCCAGCAGCTTGGGGGACAGGAAGCCCGGTGAGCAGTACTTC.